The sequence of this TCR beta chain was determined in a study of blood T cell repertoires in COVID-19 (TCRdb year 2020). Concerning the study at large: The collaborator samples originated in the United States, Italy and Spain and spanned the acute and convalescent phases of COVID-19. The prospective study material was composed of cDNA or gDNA derived from T cells, B-cell-depleted T cells, or PBMCs. Subjects who had been exposed to COVID-19, were actively infected with it, or had recovered from it provided the deeply sampled blood TCRbeta repertoires that made up the dataset. The repertoires were released in a freely available public database intended as a resource for research on the immune response to SARS-CoV-2. The samples were drawn from two sources: the first 160 participants of the ongoing ImmuneRACE study, and 1,000 to 1,500 subjects contributed by 6 global collaborators. Nearly every sample came with metadata listing a de-identified subject ID, COVID-19 status, age in years and sex. Where available, HLA class I and class II types were taken from metadata supplied by the sample provider and were not determined by assay-based typing. Overall results and qualifications from the work: The amount of clinical and demographic metadata varied by source and participant and was provided uncurated.

The immunoSEQ Assay, a bias-controlled multiplex PCR, was used to amplify TCRbeta CDR3 regions from genomic DNA. In the paper's pipeline: Within the assay, amplification of reference gene primers was used to estimate how many nucleated cells each sample contained. To quantify the absolute abundance of each unique TCRbeta CDR3 rearrangement, sequence reads were collapsed and filtered. For each sample, productive Simpson clonality was calculated as the square root of Simpson's diversity index over productive rearrangements. Entries here come from immuneACCESS through TCRdb and include only in-frame sequences with V and J called. Some clones fail to appear in such tables; in the studies checked, an unresolved V gene covers under half of the shortfall, and the cause of the remainder is unknown. Clone size and the V and J calls come from that table; the DNA yielded D and trimming. This sample lists fewer than 350,000 clones; 80% to 95% were detected once. 6.5% to 8% of the sample belongs to the ten largest clones.

One collaborating source in Seattle enrolled patients during active infection and followed them longitudinally through the course of disease. The collaborating institutions used their own protocols to collect whole blood in K2EDTA tubes. For TCRbeta analysis, collaborators shipped samples in one of three forms: frozen whole blood, isolated PBMCs, or DNA extracted from either of those sample types. For this chain, trimming is 5 bases at the V end and 0 bases at the J end, and the number of junction bases without a gene match is 4. The CDR3 goes from the cysteine to the phenylalanine over 15 residues. CDR3 DNA is the only sequence kept; it has 45 bases, read in frame from the first base. CDR1 and CDR2 (SNHLY, FYNNEI) derive from the germline V gene. As regards this clone: This clone's antigen is unknown. No base-level quality is on record; no much larger clone is a single base apart.

The sample taken for sequencing was peripheral blood. The clonotype originates from a woman in her 30s with COVID-19, enrolled during active disease. The rearranged segments are TRBV2 and TRBJ1-1, and 9 junctional nucleotides match TRBD1. The nucleotide sequence is given as TGTGCCAGCAGTTTTACAGGGGGCTTGAACACTGAAGCTTTCTTT. Its translation reads: CASSFTGGLNTEAFF.